This T cell receptor beta chain stems from a study of regulatory T cells in long-lasting Graves disease. For this clonotype: Antigen specificity is unknown.

Assembly of TCR beta libraries relied on iRepertoire HTBI primers together with Arm-PCR of CDR3 regions. Using its own MiXCR run on the multiplex PCR reads, TCRdb lists one record per CDR3 protein. The sample has a few hundred thousand distinct CDR3 sequences; about an eighth are singletons. As for time point: newly diagnosed GD, antithyroid drugs for less than 3 months. Preparation of the TCR library used RNA extracted from PBMCs. General study results and limits: Because few samples were included, accuracy may have been lower.

Germline values: CDR1 LNHDA, CDR2 SQIVND (reference sequence). V shed 5 bases and J shed 7 bases, with 12 bases lying between them. The CDR3 is 13 amino acids. These data also featured in a second study, about T cells in Graves' hyperthyroidism and ophthalmopathy. As that study records: Expanded thyroid clonotypes (above 0.001) were mostly also found in blood.

The chain has TRBV19 and TRBJ1-5; no definite D call. The origin of this receptor is a young woman with Graves disease. Sequencing used peripheral blood mononuclear cells (PBMCs), obtained at new diagnosis, from a patient treated with antithyroid drugs. DNA for the CDR3: TGTGCCAGTAGTGATTATAGCAGCCAGCCCCAGCATTTT. Protein sequence: CASSDYSSQPQHF.